The clone carrying this TCR beta chain appeared once. This entry comes from a study of blood T cell repertoires in COVID-19. Overall study: Both acute and convalescent COVID-19 samples were obtained from the United States, Italy and Spain. T cells, B-cell-depleted T cells, or PBMCs supplied cDNA or gDNA.

Deletions cut 6 bases from V and 0 bases from J, with 13 bases between. CDR3 length equals 15 residues. CDR1 and CDR2 (germline): LNHDA, SQIVND (reference sequence). Authors' processing steps: Reference gene primers were amplified, and this amplification served to estimate nucleated cell counts. Produced via immunoSEQ multiplex PCR; TCRdb's table is partial and in-frame only. V and J calls and clone size are those listed in that table; D and trimming were worked out from the DNA. The sample contains 120,000 or so clones, more than 75% of which appear only once. The sequence derives from a human donor in a cohort sampled during active COVID-19. The gene calls are TRBV19 and TRBJ2-3; TRBD2 might be the D (5 bases). The sequencing input was peripheral blood. The CDR3 nucleotides read TGTGCCAGTAGCGGGATGGCGTTAAGCACAGATACGCAGTATTTT. Encoded protein: CASSGMALSTDTQYF. Variable domain in full (rest from reference TRBV19 and TRBJ2-3): DGGITQSPKYLFRKEGQNVTLSCEQNLNHDAMYWYRQDPGQGLRLIYYSQIVNDFQKGDIAEGYSVSREKKESFPLTVTSAQKNPTAFYLCASSGMALSTDTQYFGPGTRLTVL.